This record looks at one TCR beta chain sequence and its context. What it recognizes is unknown. This sequence may be a read error, since a much larger clone differs from it by one base. This entry is derived from a study of T-cell reconstitution after alpha-beta-depleted transplantation in children. Study observations and caveats: Diversity of TCRbeta at day 60 was high in some patients, arising from surviving recipient T cells and thymic progenitors.

V lost 6 bases, J lost 2 bases, and 19 bases lay in between. Germline CDR1 reads DFQATT; CDR2 reads SNEGSKA (reference sequence). The CDR3 has 16 amino acids. Unique molecular identifiers were incorporated into the prepared TCRbeta library. TCRdb re-analysed the PCR reads in MiXCR, keeping a single row per CDR3 protein. The repertoire consists of approximately 110,000 distinct CDR3 sequences, with about 9.4% occurring once and the leading ten covering nearly 35%. The chain carries TRBV20-1 and TRBJ2-2; possible D gene TRBD2, 6 bases. This clonotype was sampled from a boy between 2 and 15 years old with acute lymphoblastic leukemia, due to receive a stem cell transplant. The sample here was PBMCs, taken before TCRalphabeta/CD19-depleted stem cell transplant. Written as DNA, the CDR3 is TGCAGTGCGCAAGCCAGGGCTAGCGTCAACACCGGGGAGCTGTTTTTT. Translation: CSAQARASVNTGELFF.